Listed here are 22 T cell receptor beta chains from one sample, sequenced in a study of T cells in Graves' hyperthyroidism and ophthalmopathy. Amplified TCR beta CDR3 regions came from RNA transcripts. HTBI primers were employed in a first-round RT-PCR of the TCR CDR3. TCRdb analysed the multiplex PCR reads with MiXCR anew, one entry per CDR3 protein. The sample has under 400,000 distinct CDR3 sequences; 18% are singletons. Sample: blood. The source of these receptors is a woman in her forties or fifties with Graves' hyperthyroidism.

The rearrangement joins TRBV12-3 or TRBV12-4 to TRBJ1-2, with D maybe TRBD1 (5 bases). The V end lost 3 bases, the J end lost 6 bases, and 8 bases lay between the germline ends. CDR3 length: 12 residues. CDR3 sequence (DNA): TGTGCCAGCAGTTTTGGGACCCATGGCTACACCTTC. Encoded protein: CASSFGTHGYTF.

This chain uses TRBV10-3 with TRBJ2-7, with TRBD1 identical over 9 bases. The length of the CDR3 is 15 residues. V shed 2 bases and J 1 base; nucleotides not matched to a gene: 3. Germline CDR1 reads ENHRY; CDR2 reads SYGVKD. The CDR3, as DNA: TGTGCCATCAGTGAGATCGGGACAGGGTCCTACGAGCAGTACTTC. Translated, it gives CAISEIGTGSYEQYF.

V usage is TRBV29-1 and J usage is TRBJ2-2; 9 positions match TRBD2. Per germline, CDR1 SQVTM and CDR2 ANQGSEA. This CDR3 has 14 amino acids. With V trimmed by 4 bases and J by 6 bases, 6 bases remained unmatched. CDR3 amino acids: CSVAPSGTAGELFF. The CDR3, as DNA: TGCAGCGTTGCCCCTAGCGGGACCGCCGGGGAGCTGTTTTTT.

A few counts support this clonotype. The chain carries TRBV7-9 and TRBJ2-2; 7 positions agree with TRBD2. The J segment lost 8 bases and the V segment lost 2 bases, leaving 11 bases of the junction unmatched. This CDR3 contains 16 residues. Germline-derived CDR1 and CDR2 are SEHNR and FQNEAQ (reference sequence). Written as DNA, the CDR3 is TGTGCCAGCAGCTTATCAAGCGGGGCGCGGTCTGGGGAGCTGTTTTTT. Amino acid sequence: CASSLSSGARSGELFF.

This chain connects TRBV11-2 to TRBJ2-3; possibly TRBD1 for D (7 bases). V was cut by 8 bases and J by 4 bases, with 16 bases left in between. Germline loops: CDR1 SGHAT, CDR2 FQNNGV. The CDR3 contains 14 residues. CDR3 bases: TGTGCCAGCGCCTGGGGCAGGGGGGCAGATACGCAGTATTTT. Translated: CASAWGRGADTQYF.

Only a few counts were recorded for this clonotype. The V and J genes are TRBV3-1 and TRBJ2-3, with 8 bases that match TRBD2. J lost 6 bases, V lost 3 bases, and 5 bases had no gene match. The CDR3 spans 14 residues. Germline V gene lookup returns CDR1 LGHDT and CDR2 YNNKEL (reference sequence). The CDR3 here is CASSQTGGADTQYF. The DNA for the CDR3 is TGTGCCAGCAGCCAGACCGGGGGGGCCGATACGCAGTATTTT.

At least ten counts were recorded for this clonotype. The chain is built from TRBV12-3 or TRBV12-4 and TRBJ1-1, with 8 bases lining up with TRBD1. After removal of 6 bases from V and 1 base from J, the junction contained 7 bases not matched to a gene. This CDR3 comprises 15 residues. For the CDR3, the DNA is TGTGCCAGCAGCCAACAGGGGGGGGGGAACACTGAAGCTTTCTTT. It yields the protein CASSQQGGGNTEAFF.

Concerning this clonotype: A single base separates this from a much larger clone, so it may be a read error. CDR3 DNA sequence: TGTGCCAGCAGTGGGGCCAGAAACTATGGCTGCACCTTC. As protein: CASSGARNYGCTF. The gene calls are TRBV6-2 or TRBV6-3 and TRBJ1-2; D is perhaps TRBD1 (5 bases). The CDR3 extends over 13 amino acids. The germline CDR1 and CDR2 sequences are MNHEY and SVGEGT.

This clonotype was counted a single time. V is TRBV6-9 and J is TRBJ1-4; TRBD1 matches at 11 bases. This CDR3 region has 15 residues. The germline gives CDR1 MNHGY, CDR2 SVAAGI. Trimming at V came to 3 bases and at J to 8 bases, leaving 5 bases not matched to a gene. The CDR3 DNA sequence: TGTGCCAGCAGTTACGGACAGGGGGCCGGAGAAAAACTGTTTTTT. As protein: CASSYGQGAGEKLFF.

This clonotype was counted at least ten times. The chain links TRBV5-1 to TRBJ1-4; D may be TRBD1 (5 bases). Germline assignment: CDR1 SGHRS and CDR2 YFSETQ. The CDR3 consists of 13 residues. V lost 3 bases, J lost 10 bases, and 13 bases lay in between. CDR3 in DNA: TGCGCCAGCAGCTCTGGGACCGGGGGAAAACTGTTTTTT. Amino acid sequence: CASSSGTGGKLFF.

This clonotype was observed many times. In nucleotides, the CDR3 is TGTGCCAGCAGCCATACCCGGGGATCCGGGCCCGAAAAACTGTTTTTT. Translating gives CASSHTRGSGPEKLFF. This chain joins TRBV3-1 and TRBJ1-4, with no clear D. Trimming took off 3 bases at V and 8 bases at J, with 19 bases between the two ends. Germline V gene data show CDR1 as LGHDT and CDR2 as YNNKEL (reference sequence). The CDR3 length is 16 residues.

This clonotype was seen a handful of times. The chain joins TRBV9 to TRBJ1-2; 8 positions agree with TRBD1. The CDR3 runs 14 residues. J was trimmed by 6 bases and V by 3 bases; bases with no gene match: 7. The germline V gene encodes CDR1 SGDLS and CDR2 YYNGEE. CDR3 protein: CASSATGTGNGYTF. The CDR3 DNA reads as TGTGCCAGCAGCGCCACAGGGACAGGCAATGGCTACACCTTC.

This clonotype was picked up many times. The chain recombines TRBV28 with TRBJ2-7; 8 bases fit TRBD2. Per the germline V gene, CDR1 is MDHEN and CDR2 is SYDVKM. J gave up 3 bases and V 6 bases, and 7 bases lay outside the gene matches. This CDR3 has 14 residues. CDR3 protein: CASRSSGPNYEQYF. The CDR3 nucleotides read TGTGCCAGCAGATCTAGCGGGCCCAACTACGAGCAGTACTTC. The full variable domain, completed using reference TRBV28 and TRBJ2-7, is DVKVTQSSRYLVKRTGEKVFLECVQDMDHENMFWYRQDPGLGLRLIYFSYDVKMKEKGDIPEGYSVSREKKERFSLILESASTNQTSMYLCASRSSGPNYEQYFGPGTRLTVT.

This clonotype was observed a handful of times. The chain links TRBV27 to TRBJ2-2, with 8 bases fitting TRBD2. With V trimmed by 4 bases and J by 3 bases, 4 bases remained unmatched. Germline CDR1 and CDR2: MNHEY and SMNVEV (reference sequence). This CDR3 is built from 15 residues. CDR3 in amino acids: CASSSLAEYTGELFF. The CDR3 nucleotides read TGTGCCAGCAGTTCACTAGCGGAGTACACCGGGGAGCTGTTTTTT.

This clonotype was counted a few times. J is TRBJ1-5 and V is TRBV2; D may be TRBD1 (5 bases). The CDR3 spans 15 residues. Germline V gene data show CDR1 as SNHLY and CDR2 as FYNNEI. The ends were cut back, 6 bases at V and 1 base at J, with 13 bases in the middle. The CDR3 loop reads CASSRGDSSNQPQHF. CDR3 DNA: TGTGCCAGCAGCCGGGGGGATAGCAGCAATCAGCCCCAGCATTTT.

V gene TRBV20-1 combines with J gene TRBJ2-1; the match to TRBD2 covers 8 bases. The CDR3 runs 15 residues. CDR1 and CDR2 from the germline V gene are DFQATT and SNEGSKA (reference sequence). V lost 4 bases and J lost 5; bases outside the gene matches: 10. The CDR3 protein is CSATRPSGGDNEQFF. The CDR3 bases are TGCAGTGCTACGCGTCCATCGGGGGGGGACAATGAGCAGTTCTTC.

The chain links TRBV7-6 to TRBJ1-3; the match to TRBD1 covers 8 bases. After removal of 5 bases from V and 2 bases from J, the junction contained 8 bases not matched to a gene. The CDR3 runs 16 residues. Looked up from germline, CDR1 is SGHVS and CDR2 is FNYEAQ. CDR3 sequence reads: CASSPDRGSTGNTIYF. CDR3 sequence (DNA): TGTGCCAGCAGCCCAGACAGGGGATCGACTGGAAACACCATATATTTT.

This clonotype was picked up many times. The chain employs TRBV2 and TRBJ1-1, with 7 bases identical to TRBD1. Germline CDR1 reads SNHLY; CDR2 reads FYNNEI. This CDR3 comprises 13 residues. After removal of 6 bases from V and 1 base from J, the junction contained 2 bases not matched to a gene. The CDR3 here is CASSRGRNTEAFF. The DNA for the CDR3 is TGTGCCAGCAGCAGGGGGAGGAACACTGAAGCTTTCTTT. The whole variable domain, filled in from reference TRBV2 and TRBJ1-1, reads EPEVTQTPSHQVTQMGQEVILRCVPISNHLYFYWYRQILGQKVEFLVSFYNNEISEKSEIFDDQFSVERPDGSNFTLKIRSTKLEDSAMYFCASSRGRNTEAFFGQGTRLTVV.

CDR3 nucleotide sequence: TGTGCCAGCAACCGACTGGGGGGTTCCTCCTACGAGCAGTACTTC. Translation gives CASNRLGGSSYEQYF. J is TRBJ2-7 and V is TRBV7-2; D is perhaps TRBD2 (6 bases). Germline-derived CDR1 and CDR2 are SGHTA and FQGNSA. CDR3 size: 15 residues. Deletions cut 7 bases from V and 0 bases from J, with 16 bases between.

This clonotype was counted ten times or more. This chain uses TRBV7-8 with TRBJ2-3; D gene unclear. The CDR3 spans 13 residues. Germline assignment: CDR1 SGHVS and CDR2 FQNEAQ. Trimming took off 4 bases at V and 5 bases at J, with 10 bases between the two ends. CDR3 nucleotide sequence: TGTGCCAGCAGCTCCGGCGTCCGAGATACGCAGTATTTT. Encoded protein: CASSSGVRDTQYF.

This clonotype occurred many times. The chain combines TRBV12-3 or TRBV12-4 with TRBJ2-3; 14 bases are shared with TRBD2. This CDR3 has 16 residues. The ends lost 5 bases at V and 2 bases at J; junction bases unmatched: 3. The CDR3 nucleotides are TGTGCCAGCAGTCGACTAGCGGGAGGGAACACAGATACGCAGTATTTT. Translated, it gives CASSRLAGGNTDTQYF.

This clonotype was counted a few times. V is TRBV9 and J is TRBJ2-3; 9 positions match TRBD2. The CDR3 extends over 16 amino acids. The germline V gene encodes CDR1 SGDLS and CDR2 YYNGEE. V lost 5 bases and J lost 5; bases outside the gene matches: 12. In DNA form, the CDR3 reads TGTGCCAGCAGTGGCTCAGCGGGAGGCCGGGGAGATACGCAGTATTTT. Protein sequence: CASSGSAGGRGDTQYF. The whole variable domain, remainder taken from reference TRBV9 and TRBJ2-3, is DSGVTQTPKHLITATGQRVTLRCSPRSGDLSVYWYQQSLDQGLQFLIQYYNGEERAKGNILERFSAQQFPDLHSELNLSSLELGDSALYFCASSGSAGGRGDTQYFGPGTRLTVL.